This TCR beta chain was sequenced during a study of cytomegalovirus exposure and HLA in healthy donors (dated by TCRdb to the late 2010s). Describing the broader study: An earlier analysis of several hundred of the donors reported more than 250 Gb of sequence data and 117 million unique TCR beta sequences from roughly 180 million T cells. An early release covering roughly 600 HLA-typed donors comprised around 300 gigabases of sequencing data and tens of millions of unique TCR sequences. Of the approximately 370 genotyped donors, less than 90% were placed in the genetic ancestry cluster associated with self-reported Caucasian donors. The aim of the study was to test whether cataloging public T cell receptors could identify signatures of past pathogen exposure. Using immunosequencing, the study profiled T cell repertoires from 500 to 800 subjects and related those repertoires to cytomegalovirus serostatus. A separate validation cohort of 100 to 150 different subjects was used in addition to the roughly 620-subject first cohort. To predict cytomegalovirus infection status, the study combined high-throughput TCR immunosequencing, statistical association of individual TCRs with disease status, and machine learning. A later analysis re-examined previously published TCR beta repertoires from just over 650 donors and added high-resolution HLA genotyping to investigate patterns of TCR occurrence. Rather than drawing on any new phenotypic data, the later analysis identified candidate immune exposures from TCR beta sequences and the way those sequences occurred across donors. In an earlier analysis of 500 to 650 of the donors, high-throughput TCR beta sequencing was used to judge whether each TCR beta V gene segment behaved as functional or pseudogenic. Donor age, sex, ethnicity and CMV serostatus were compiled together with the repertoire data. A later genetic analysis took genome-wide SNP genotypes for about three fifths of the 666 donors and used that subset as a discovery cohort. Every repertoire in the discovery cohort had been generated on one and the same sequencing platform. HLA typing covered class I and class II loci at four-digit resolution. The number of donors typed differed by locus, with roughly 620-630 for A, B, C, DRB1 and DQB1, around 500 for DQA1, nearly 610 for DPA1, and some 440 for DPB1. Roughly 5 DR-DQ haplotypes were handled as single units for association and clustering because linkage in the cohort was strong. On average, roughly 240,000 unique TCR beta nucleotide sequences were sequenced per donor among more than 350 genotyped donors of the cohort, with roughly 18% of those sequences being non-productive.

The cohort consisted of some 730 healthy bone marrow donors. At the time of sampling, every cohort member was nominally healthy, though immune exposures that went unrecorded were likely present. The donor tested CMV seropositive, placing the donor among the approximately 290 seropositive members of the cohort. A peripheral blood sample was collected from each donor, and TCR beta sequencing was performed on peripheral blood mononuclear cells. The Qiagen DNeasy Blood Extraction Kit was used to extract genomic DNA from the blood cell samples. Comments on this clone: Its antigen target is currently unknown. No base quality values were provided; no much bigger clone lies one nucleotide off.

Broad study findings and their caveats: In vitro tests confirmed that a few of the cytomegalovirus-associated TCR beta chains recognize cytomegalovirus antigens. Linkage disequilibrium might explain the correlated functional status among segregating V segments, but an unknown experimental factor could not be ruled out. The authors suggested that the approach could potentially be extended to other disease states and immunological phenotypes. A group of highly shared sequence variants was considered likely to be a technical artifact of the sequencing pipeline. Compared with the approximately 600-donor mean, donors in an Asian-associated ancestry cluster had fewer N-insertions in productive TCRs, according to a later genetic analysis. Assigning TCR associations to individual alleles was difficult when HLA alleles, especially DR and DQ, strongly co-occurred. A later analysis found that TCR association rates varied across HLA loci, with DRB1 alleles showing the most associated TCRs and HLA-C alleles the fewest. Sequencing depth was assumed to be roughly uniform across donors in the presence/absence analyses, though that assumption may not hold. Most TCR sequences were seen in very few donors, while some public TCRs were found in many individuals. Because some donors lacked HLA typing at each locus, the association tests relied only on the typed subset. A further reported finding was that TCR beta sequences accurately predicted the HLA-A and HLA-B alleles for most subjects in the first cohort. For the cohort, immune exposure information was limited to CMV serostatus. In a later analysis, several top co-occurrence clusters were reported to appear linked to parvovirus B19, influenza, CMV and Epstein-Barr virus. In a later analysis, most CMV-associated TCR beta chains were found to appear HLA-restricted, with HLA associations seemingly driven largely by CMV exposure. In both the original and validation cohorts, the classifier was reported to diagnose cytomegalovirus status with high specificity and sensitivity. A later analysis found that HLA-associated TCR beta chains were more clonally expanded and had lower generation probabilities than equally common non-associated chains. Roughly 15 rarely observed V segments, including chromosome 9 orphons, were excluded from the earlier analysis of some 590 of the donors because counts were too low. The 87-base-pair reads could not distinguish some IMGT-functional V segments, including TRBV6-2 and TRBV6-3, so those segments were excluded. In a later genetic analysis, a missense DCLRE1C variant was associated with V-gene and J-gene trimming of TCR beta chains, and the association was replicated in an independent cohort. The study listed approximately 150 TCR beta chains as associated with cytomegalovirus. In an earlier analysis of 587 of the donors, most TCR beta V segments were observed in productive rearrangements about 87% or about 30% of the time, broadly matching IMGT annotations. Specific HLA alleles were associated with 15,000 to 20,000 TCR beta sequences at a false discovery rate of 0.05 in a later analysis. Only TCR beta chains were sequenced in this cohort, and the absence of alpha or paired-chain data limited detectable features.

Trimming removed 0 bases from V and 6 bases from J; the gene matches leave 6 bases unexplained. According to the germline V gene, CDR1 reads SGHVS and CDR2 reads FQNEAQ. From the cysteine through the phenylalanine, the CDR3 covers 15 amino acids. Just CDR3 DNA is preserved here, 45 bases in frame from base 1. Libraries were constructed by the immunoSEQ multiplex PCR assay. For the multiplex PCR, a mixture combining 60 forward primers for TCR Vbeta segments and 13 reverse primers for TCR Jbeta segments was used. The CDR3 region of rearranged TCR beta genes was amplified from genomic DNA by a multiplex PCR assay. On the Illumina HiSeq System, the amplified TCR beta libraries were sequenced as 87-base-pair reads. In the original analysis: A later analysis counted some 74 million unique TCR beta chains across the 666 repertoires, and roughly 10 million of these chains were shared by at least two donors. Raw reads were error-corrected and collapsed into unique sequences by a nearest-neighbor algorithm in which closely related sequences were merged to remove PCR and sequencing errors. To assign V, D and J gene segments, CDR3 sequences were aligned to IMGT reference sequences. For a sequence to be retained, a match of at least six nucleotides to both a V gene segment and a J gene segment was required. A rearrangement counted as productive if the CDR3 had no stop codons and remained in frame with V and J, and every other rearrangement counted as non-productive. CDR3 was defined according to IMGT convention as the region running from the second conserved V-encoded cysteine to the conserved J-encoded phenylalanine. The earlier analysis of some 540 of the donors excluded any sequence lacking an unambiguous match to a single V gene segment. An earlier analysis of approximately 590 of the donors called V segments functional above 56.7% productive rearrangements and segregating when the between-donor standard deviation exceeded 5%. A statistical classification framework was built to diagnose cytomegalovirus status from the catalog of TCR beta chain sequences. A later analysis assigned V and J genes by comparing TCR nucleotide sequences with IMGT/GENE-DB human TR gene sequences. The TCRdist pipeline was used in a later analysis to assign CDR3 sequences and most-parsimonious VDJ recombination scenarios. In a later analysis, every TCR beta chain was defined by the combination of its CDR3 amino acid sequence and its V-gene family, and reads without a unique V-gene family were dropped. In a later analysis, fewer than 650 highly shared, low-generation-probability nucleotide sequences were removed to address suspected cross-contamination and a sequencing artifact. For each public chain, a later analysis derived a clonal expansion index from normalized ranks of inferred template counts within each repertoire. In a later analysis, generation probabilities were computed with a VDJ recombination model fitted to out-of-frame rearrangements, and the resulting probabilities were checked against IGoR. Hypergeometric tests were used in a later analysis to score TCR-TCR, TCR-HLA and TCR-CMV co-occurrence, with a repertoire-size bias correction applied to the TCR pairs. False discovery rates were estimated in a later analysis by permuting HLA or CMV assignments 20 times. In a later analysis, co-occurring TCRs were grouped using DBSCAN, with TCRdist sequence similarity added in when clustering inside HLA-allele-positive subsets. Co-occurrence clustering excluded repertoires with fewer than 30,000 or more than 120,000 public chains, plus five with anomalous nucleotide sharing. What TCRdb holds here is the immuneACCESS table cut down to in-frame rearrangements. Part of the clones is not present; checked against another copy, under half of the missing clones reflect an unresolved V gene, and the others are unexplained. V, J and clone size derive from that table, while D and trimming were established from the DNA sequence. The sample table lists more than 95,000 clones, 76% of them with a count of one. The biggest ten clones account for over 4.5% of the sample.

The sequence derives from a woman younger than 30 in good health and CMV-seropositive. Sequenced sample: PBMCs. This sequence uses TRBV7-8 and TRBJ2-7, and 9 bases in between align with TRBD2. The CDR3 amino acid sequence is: CASSLAGTSSGEQYF. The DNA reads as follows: TGTGCCAGCAGCTTAGCTGGGACTAGCAGTGGCGAGCAGTACTTC.